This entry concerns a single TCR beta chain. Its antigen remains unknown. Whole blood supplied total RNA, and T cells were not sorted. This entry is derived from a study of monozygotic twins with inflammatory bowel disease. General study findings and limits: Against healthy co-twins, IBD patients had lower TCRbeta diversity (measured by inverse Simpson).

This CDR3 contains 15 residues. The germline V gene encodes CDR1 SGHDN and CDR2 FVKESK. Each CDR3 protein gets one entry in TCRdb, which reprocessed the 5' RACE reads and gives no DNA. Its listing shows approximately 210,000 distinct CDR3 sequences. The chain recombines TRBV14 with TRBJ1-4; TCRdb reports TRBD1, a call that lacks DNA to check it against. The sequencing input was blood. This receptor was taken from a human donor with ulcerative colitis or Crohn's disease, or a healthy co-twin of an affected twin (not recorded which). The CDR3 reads CASSQGAPNNEKLFF.